One and the same sample provided the 32 T cell receptor beta chains below, sequenced in a study of human T cells and chemical hapten exposure. Whole blood, unfractionated, served as the material for total RNA extraction. TCRdb used MiXCR to reprocess the 5' RACE reads, holding one entry per CDR3 protein. This sample yields tens of thousands of distinct CDR3 sequences, of which less than 9.5% are seen a single time; roughly 2.4% belongs to the top ten. The receptors were sampled from a male donor in good health.

Only a few counts were recorded for this clonotype. The chain uses TRBV27 and TRBJ1-6; 7 bases map to TRBD1. CDR1 and CDR2 from the germline V gene are MNHEY and SMNVEV (reference sequence). The CDR3 extends over 14 amino acids. V shed 7 bases and J 9 bases; nucleotides not matched to a gene: 9. CDR3 coding DNA: TGTGCCAGCACCATGACAGGGATTCGTTCACCCCTCCACTTT. This encodes CASTMTGIRSPLHF.

Ten or more counts support this clonotype. The chain links TRBV20-1 to TRBJ2-3, with D unclear. The CDR3 covers 14 residues. Germline V gene lookup returns CDR1 DFQATT and CDR2 SNEGSKA (reference sequence). V was clipped by 5 bases and J by 0 bases, with 12 bases between them. The CDR3 region is CSAHGPESTDTQYF. CDR3 bases: TGCAGTGCTCATGGGCCAGAAAGCACAGATACGCAGTATTTT.

A few counts support this clonotype. The chain has TRBV12-3 or TRBV12-4 and TRBJ1-2, with 7 bases fitting TRBD1. V gave up 6 bases and J gave up 0 bases; unmatched junction bases: 16. The CDR3 runs 18 residues. The DNA of the CDR3 is TGTGCCAGCAGCCCGACCCCGGGACAGCAATCACCTAACTATGGCTACACCTTC. It codes for CASSPTPGQQSPNYGYTF.

This clonotype was counted only a few times. This sequence joins TRBV5-6 and TRBJ2-1; D remains ambiguous. CDR3 length equals 12 residues. Germline V gene data show CDR1 as SGHDT and CDR2 as YYEEEE. The germline V and J ends were trimmed by 2 bases and 9 bases, with 9 bases remaining between them. The CDR3 nucleotides are TGTGCCAGCAGCTTAACCGACGGTGAGCAGTTCTTC. This gives the protein CASSLTDGEQFF. Looking up the rest from reference TRBV5-6 and TRBJ2-1 gives the full variable domain: DAGVTQSPTHLIKTRGQQVTLRCSPKSGHDTVSWYQQALGQGPQFIFQYYEEEERQRGNFPDRFSGHQFPNYSSELNVNALLLGDSALYLCASSLTDGEQFFGPGTRLTVL.

J is TRBJ2-7 and V is TRBV13; either TRBD1 or TRBD2 may fit D (7 bases each). The ends were cut back, 4 bases at V and 7 bases at J, with 20 bases in the middle. Germline CDR1 and CDR2: PRHDT and FYEKMQ (reference sequence). CDR3 length equals 15 residues. The CDR3 DNA reads TGTGCCAGCAGCTCCGAACAGGGGACTACGGGGGAGCAGTACTTC. It is translated as CASSSEQGTTGEQYF.

The genes are TRBV29-1 and TRBJ1-1; D is unresolved. The ends were cut back, 5 bases at V and 2 bases at J, with 3 bases in the middle. The CDR3 is 10 amino acids. Germline CDR1 reads SQVTM; CDR2 reads ANQGSEA. DNA for the CDR3: TGCAGCGTTCGAAACACTGAAGCTTTCTTT. It yields the protein CSVRNTEAFF. The full variable domain, rest sourced from reference TRBV29-1 and TRBJ1-1, is SAVISQKPSRDICQRGTSLTIQCQVDSQVTMMFWYRQQPGQSLTLIATANQGSEATYESGFVIDKFPISRPNLTFSTLTVSNMSPEDSSIYLCSVRNTEAFFGQGTRLTVV.

The gene calls are TRBV15 and TRBJ1-5; D is perhaps TRBD1 (5 bases). V was clipped by 0 bases and J by 1 base, with 10 bases between them. CDR1 and CDR2 from the germline V gene are LNHNV and YYDKDF (reference sequence). This CDR3 comprises 16 residues. In DNA, the CDR3 is TGTGCCACCAGCAGAGATTGGGACGAAAGCAATCAGCCCCAGCATTTT. As protein: CATSRDWDESNQPQHF. The variable domain in full, completed from reference TRBV15 and TRBJ1-5, reads DAMVIQNPRYQVTQFGKPVTLSCSQTLNHNVMYWYQQKSSQAPKLLFHYYDKDFNNEADTPDNFQSRRPNTSFCFLDIRSPGLGDTAMYLCATSRDWDESNQPQHFGDGTRLSIL.

This clonotype was recorded many times. CDR3 DNA sequence: TGTGCCAGCAGCTTAGAGAGGGCCAGACTAGCGGGATTCAAAGATACGCAGTATTTT. Translated: CASSLERARLAGFKDTQYF. The chain combines TRBV11-2 with TRBJ2-3, with 11 bases lining up with TRBD2. CDR1 and CDR2 from the germline V gene are SGHAT and FQNNGV. V trimming: 0 bases; J trimming: 5 bases; junction bases outside the gene matches: 13. This CDR3 contains 19 residues.

This clonotype was detected a few times. The chain has TRBV7-2 and TRBJ1-2, with a weak D call TRBD1 (6 bases). CDR1 is SGHTA, CDR2 FQGNSA, per germline. The CDR3 has 15 residues. The V end was cut by 5 bases, the J end by 4 bases, with 17 bases between. As DNA, the CDR3 is TGTGCCAGCAGCCGAGGGGGGGGCAGCTCCTATGGCTACACCTTC. This codes for CASSRGGGSSYGYTF.

This clonotype was found many times. The chain has TRBV12-3 or TRBV12-4 and TRBJ2-7, with TRBD1 as a possible D gene (6 bases). This CDR3 region has 13 residues. The V and J ends lost 6 bases and 6 bases respectively, with 15 bases between them. The CDR3 DNA reads as TGTGCCAGCAGCACTGACAGGCCCCTCGAGCAGTACTTC. Protein: CASSTDRPLEQYF.

This clonotype was counted at least ten times. The chain is built from TRBV6-1 and TRBJ1-1, with a tentative D call TRBD1 (5 bases). The CDR3 is 14 amino acids. Trimming removed 2 bases from V and 4 bases from J, with 11 bases in between. Germline CDR1 is MNHNS and CDR2 is SASEGT. CDR3 in amino acids: CASSERGPLTEAFF. The CDR3 DNA reads as TGTGCCAGCAGTGAAAGGGGACCCCTCACTGAAGCTTTCTTT.

This clonotype showed up just a few times. This chain joins TRBV5-1 and TRBJ2-3; D remains unclear. Trimming shortened V by 2 bases and J by 0 bases, and 4 bases separated the two germline ends. This CDR3 spans 13 amino acids. The germline V gene encodes CDR1 SGHRS and CDR2 YFSETQ. The CDR3 reads CASSFSSTDTQYF. For the CDR3, the DNA is TGCGCCAGCAGCTTCTCTAGCACAGATACGCAGTATTTT.

The chain carries TRBV29-1 and TRBJ2-1; 7 bases match TRBD1. This CDR3 spans 11 amino acids. Germline-derived CDR1 and CDR2 are SQVTM and ANQGSEA. Trimming cost V 3 bases and J 7 bases; bases outside gene matches: 0. CDR3 region: CSVETGNEQFF. CDR3 coding DNA: TGCAGCGTTGAGACAGGGAATGAGCAGTTCTTC.

This clonotype was seen a few times. CDR3 sequence: CASSSGRDDGYTF. The CDR3 DNA follows: TGTGCCAGCAGTTCAGGACGAGACGATGGCTACACCTTC. The chain employs TRBV27 and TRBJ1-2; D is uncertain. Germline-derived CDR1 and CDR2 are MNHEY and SMNVEV (reference sequence). V shed 4 bases and J shed 6 bases, with 12 bases lying between them. The CDR3 sequence is 13 residues long.

The rearrangement uses TRBV29-1 and TRBJ1-3; D is ambiguous. Germline V CDR1 and CDR2: SQVTM, ANQGSEA. V shed 6 bases and J shed 1 base, with 25 bases lying between them. This CDR3 has 18 amino acids. DNA for the CDR3: TGCAGCGTACTTACAAGGGCTCCCTCTTTTGAGTCTGGAAACACCATATATTTT. Translated, it gives CSVLTRAPSFESGNTIYF.

This clonotype was seen many times. The rearrangement uses TRBV7-3 and TRBJ1-6; 7 nucleotides line up with TRBD1. The germline CDR1 and CDR2 sequences are SGHTA and FQGTGA. The ends lost 5 bases at V and 8 bases at J; junction bases unmatched: 9. This CDR3 is 15 amino acids long. The CDR3: CASSTGTDSYSPLHF. CDR3 coding DNA: TGTGCCAGCAGCACAGGGACAGATTCTTATTCACCCCTCCACTTT.

The V gene is TRBV20-1, the J gene TRBJ1-3, with a weak D call TRBD1 (5 bases). The CDR3 loop spans 14 amino acids. The germline V gene encodes CDR1 DFQATT and CDR2 SNEGSKA (reference sequence). Trimming shortened V by 3 bases and J by 3 bases, and 12 bases separated the two germline ends. The DNA for the CDR3 is TGCAGTGCTAGGACAGTGGGGGTTGGAAACACCATATATTTT. Its translation: CSARTVGVGNTIYF.

This clonotype came up many times. The chain has TRBV29-1 and TRBJ2-1, with 8 positions matching TRBD1. CDR1 and CDR2 from the germline V gene are SQVTM and ANQGSEA. The CDR3 sequence is 14 residues long. V trimming: 7 bases; J trimming: 7 bases; junction bases outside the gene matches: 12. The CDR3: CSAAWTGITNEQFF. CDR3 nucleotide sequence: TGCAGCGCCGCCTGGACAGGGATTACAAATGAGCAGTTCTTC.

With respect to this clonotype: At one boundary the junction diverges from the germline segment, which might be a read error. The rearrangement joins TRBV23-1 to TRBJ2-1; D is perhaps TRBD1 (5 bases). TRBV23-1 is flagged as an ORF with uncertain function. The CDR3 runs to 18 residues. CDR3 protein: CDSSSLKGILYSANEQFF. In nucleotides, the CDR3 is TGCGACAGCAGTAGTTTAAAGGGGATTTTATATTCGGCGAATGAGCAGTTCTTC.

The V and J genes are TRBV7-2 and TRBJ1-3; D might be TRBD1 (5 bases). V shed 5 bases and J shed 6 bases, with 8 bases lying between them. This CDR3 is built from 12 residues. Germline V CDR1 and CDR2: SGHTA, FQGNSA. The CDR3 loop reads CASSPGTNTIYF. The CDR3 DNA reads TGTGCCAGCAGCCCGGGGACAAACACCATATATTTT.

As to this clonotype: Just one base apart from a much larger clone, this may be a read error. The V call is TRBV5-1, the J call TRBJ2-1; D is undetermined. Trimming cost V 7 bases and J 10 bases, with 21 bases left between them. This CDR3 comprises 14 residues. Germline CDR1 and CDR2: SGHRS and YFSETQ. CDR3 region: CASGATGPRKEQFF. For the CDR3, the DNA is TGCGCCAGCGGCGCCACCGGGCCCCGGAAGGAGCAGTTCTTC.

This clonotype was recorded at least ten times. The chain couples TRBV11-2 to TRBJ2-7; D unclear. V lost 2 bases and J lost 2, with 10 bases in between. The CDR3 extends over 14 amino acids. Germline V gene lookup returns CDR1 SGHAT and CDR2 FQNNGV. In DNA, the CDR3 is TGTGCCAGCAGCTTAATGCAACCGACCTACGAGCAGTACTTC. Residues: CASSLMQPTYEQYF.

The chain has TRBV7-9 and TRBJ2-4; D is uncertain. V was clipped by 5 bases and J by 0 bases, with 11 bases between them. This CDR3 has 15 amino acids. The germline V gene has CDR1 SEHNR and CDR2 FQNEAQ (reference sequence). CDR3 in amino acids: CASSPPGTAKNIQYF. CDR3 in DNA: TGTGCCAGCAGCCCCCCCGGAACAGCCAAAAACATTCAGTACTTC.

CDR3 region: CSPGASTDTQYF. The CDR3, as DNA: TGCAGCCCAGGGGCTAGCACAGATACGCAGTATTTT. This sequence joins TRBV29-1 and TRBJ2-3; D may be TRBD1 (6 bases). This CDR3 is 12 amino acids long. Deletions cut 8 bases from V and 0 bases from J, with 9 bases between. Germline CDR1 is SQVTM and CDR2 is ANQGSEA.

The rearrangement links TRBV7-6 to TRBJ2-1; 9 bases agree with TRBD2. This CDR3 contains 16 residues. J gave up 3 bases and V 2 bases, and 5 bases lay outside the gene matches. Germline V gene sequence: CDR1 SGHVS, CDR2 FNYEAQ. The CDR3 DNA sequence: TGTGCCAGCAGCTTAAGTAGCGGGGGCAACTACAATGAGCAGTTCTTC. Translating it yields CASSLSSGGNYNEQFF.

There are many counts of this clonotype. This chain connects TRBV6-6 to TRBJ2-3, with 8 nucleotides matching TRBD2. The germline V gene has CDR1 MNHNY and CDR2 SVGAGI (reference sequence). The CDR3 runs 14 residues. V lost 5 bases and J lost 3; bases outside the gene matches: 4. The CDR3 loop reads CASSLQRGTDTQYF. The CDR3 DNA reads TGTGCCAGCAGTCTCCAGCGGGGGACAGATACGCAGTATTTT.

Ten or more counts support this clonotype. J is TRBJ1-2 and V is TRBV12-3 or TRBV12-4; D possibly corresponds to TRBD1 (6 bases). The ends were cut back, 1 base at V and 5 bases at J, with 11 bases in the middle. The CDR3 consists of 14 residues. CDR3 DNA sequence: TGTGCCAGCAGTTTAGTGGACAGCATATATGGCTACACCTTC. Translated, it gives CASSLVDSIYGYTF.

This clonotype was detected a few times. The V call is TRBV5-5, the J call TRBJ1-5; D not certain. Germline values: CDR1 SGHKS, CDR2 YYEKEE (reference sequence). V dropped 6 bases and J dropped 3 bases, with 13 bases sitting between them. CDR3 length: 14 residues. The CDR3 DNA follows: TGTGCCAGCAAACCTGGGGAGCTCAATCAGCCCCAGCATTTT. It translates to CASKPGELNQPQHF.

This clonotype has at least ten counts. This chain uses TRBV5-1 with TRBJ2-3; D possibly matches TRBD1 or TRBD2 (6 bases each). The V end lost 3 bases, the J end lost 0 bases, and 14 bases lay between the germline ends. The CDR3 is 16 residues long. Germline V gives CDR1 SGHRS, CDR2 YFSETQ. CDR3 region: CASSSPTGTSTDTQYF. The CDR3 DNA follows: TGCGCCAGCAGCTCCCCTACAGGGACTAGCACAGATACGCAGTATTTT.

This clonotype has just a few counts. The J gene is TRBJ1-4, the V gene TRBV15; D ambiguous. The CDR3 totals 13 residues. Germline CDR1 and CDR2: LNHNV and YYDKDF (reference sequence). V lost 4 bases and J 14 bases, leaving 17 bases between the germline ends. The CDR3, as DNA: TGTGCCACCAGCATAGCCCGCAGAGGTTTGCTGTTTTTT. Amino acids: CATSIARRGLLFF. The variable domain in full, with the rest retrieved from reference TRBV15 and TRBJ1-4, is DAMVIQNPRYQVTQFGKPVTLSCSQTLNHNVMYWYQQKSSQAPKLLFHYYDKDFNNEADTPDNFQSRRPNTSFCFLDIRSPGLGDTAMYLCATSIARRGLLFFGSGTQLSVL.

The table lists this clonotype with many counts. This chain links TRBV20-1 with TRBJ2-3; 8 bases match TRBD2. The CDR3 loop spans 14 amino acids. Losses at the gene ends were 7 bases for V and 2 bases for J; bases not matched to a gene: 8. Germline CDR1 is DFQATT and CDR2 is SNEGSKA (reference sequence). As DNA, the CDR3 is TGCAGTGTCGATGCGGGGGGAACCACAGATACGCAGTATTTT. This translates into CSVDAGGTTDTQYF.

This clonotype has only a few counts. The chain has TRBV6-6 and TRBJ1-5, with a possible D match to TRBD1 (6 bases). V was clipped by 6 bases and J by 0 bases, with 12 bases between them. The CDR3 is made up of 15 amino acids. Germline V gene sequence: CDR1 MNHNY, CDR2 SVGAGI (reference sequence). The CDR3 protein is CASREGDYSNQPQHF. The CDR3 coding sequence is TGTGCCAGCAGAGAGGGGGACTATAGCAATCAGCCCCAGCATTTT.